A single sample is the source of the 26 T cell receptor beta chains below, sequenced in a study of T cells in Graves' hyperthyroidism and ophthalmopathy. It was RNA transcripts that yielded the amplified TCR beta CDR3 regions. In the first-round RT-PCR of the TCR CDR3, the HTBI primer set was used. Using its own MiXCR run on the multiplex PCR reads, TCRdb lists one record per CDR3 protein. Found here are some 180,000 distinct CDR3 sequences, roughly a sixth of them singletons; the top ten hold roughly 55%. The sequenced sample was blood. The source is a woman in her fifties or sixties with Graves' hyperthyroidism.

This clonotype was picked up many times. The chain has TRBV5-8 and TRBJ1-1; D is ambiguous. Trimming took 6 bases from V and 8 from J, leaving 20 bases between them. There are 14 residues in the CDR3. Germline-derived CDR1 and CDR2 are SGHTS and YDEGEE. In nucleotides, the CDR3 is TGTGCCAGCATCAAGCGACAACGCTCTCGGGAAGCTTTCTTT. Amino acid sequence: CASIKRQRSREAFF.

This clonotype was seen ten or more times. The gene calls are TRBV2 and TRBJ1-1, with 8 bases fitting TRBD1. Germline V lookup: CDR1 SNHLY, CDR2 FYNNEI. This CDR3 has 13 amino acids. Trimming cost V 6 bases and J 4 bases; bases outside gene matches: 4. CDR3 protein: CASRTGAITEAFF. The CDR3, as DNA: TGTGCCAGCAGGACAGGGGCAATCACTGAAGCTTTCTTT.

This clonotype showed up many times. This rearrangement joins TRBV12-3 or TRBV12-4 to TRBJ1-1, with 8 bases aligning to TRBD1. CDR3 length equals 14 residues. After removal of 5 bases from V and 3 bases from J, the junction contained 5 bases not matched to a gene. The CDR3 region is CASSKGQVDTEAFF. CDR3 nucleotides: TGTGCCAGCAGTAAGGGACAGGTGGACACTGAAGCTTTCTTT.

The chain has TRBV19 and TRBJ2-1; TRBD1 matches 7 bases. V was clipped by 10 bases and J by 8 bases; unmatched bases: 17. The CDR3 contains 15 residues. Germline CDR1 LNHDA, CDR2 SQIVND (reference sequence). The CDR3: CAKNRDRGSRDEQFF. Written as DNA, the CDR3 is TGTGCCAAGAATCGGGACAGAGGATCTAGGGATGAGCAGTTCTTC.

This clonotype was counted at least ten times. J is TRBJ1-1 and V is TRBV25-1; D not resolved. V lost 1 base and J 2 bases, leaving 14 bases between the germline ends. The CDR3 has 16 residues. Per the germline V gene, CDR1 is MGHDK and CDR2 is SYGVNS. CDR3 sequence: CASSESGQPLNTEAFF. Written as DNA, the CDR3 is TGTGCCAGCAGTGAATCCGGTCAACCCTTAAACACTGAAGCTTTCTTT.

J is TRBJ2-3 and V is TRBV7-9; D gene uncertain. From germline, CDR1 is SEHNR and CDR2 FQNEAQ (reference sequence). The CDR3 totals 16 residues. V was shortened by 0 bases and J by 0 bases, with 10 bases between the two germline ends. The CDR3 here is CASSLALRISTDTQYF. CDR3 DNA: TGTGCCAGCAGCTTAGCGTTGCGGATAAGCACAGATACGCAGTATTTT.

This clonotype was seen once. As DNA, the CDR3 is TGTGCCAGCAGCGATGGGACTAGCGGGAGGGCCCTCAATGAGCAGTTCTTC. It translates to CASSDGTSGRALNEQFF. This chain joins TRBV11-2 and TRBJ2-1, with TRBD2 identical over 16 bases. V was clipped by 5 bases and J by 6 bases; unmatched bases: 7. From germline, CDR1 is SGHAT and CDR2 FQNNGV. CDR3 size: 17 residues.

This clonotype occurred many times. V and J are TRBV20-1 and TRBJ2-1, with TRBD2 matching over 10 bases. After removal of 4 bases from V and 6 bases from J, the junction contained 12 bases not matched to a gene. There are 16 residues in the CDR3. Germline assignment: CDR1 DFQATT and CDR2 SNEGSKA (reference sequence). The CDR3 reads CSAIIGAGGTLNEQFF. The CDR3 DNA sequence: TGCAGTGCTATAATTGGAGCGGGAGGGACACTCAATGAGCAGTTCTTC.

This clonotype was observed at least ten times. The gene calls are TRBV10-3 and TRBJ2-7; D not resolved. Deletions cut 10 bases from V and 3 bases from J, with 16 bases between. CDR3 length: 13 amino acids. Germline V gives CDR1 ENHRY, CDR2 SYGVKD. The DNA of the CDR3 is TGTGCCAGCAAAACCGACCCGGTCTACGAGCAGTACTTC. Its protein product is CASKTDPVYEQYF.

This clonotype was observed many times. This sequence joins TRBV29-1 and TRBJ1-2, with a possible D match to TRBD1 (5 bases). This CDR3 is built from 15 residues. The V gene lost 3 bases and the J gene lost 7 bases, with 21 bases spanning the gap. Germline assignment: CDR1 SQVTM and CDR2 ANQGSEA. Written as DNA, the CDR3 is TGCAGCGTTGATGGCCCACGGACAACTACTACTGGCTACACCTTC. Its protein is CSVDGPRTTTTGYTF.

About this clonotype itself: A much larger clone is a single base away; this may be a read error. The chain is built from TRBV11-3 and TRBJ2-7; D is ambiguous. V lost 2 bases and J lost 1, with 9 bases in between. Germline V gene lookup returns CDR1 SGHNT and CDR2 YENEEA. This CDR3 spans 14 amino acids. CDR3 sequence: CASSLKVGSYEQYF. As DNA, the CDR3 is TGTGCCAGCAGCTTAAAGGTCGGGTCCTACGAGCAGTACTTC.

The V call is TRBV9, the J call TRBJ2-5; D gene uncertain. This CDR3 is 14 amino acids long. V was trimmed by 4 bases and J by 1 base, leaving 11 bases between them. The V gene's germline CDR1 is SGDLS and CDR2 YYNGEE. In DNA form, the CDR3 reads TGTGCCAGCAGCCCGAGTGGGTTCCAAGAGACCCAGTACTTC. Encoded protein: CASSPSGFQETQYF.

This clonotype was seen only a few times. This chain links TRBV7-6 with TRBJ2-3; D remains unclear. The germline V gene has CDR1 SGHVS and CDR2 FNYEAQ. V was trimmed by 1 base and J by 5 bases, leaving 13 bases between them. This CDR3 is built from 15 residues. DNA for the CDR3: TGTGCCAGCAGCTTAGAGGCCTTTCACGGAGATACGCAGTATTTT. Amino acids: CASSLEAFHGDTQYF.

The V and J genes are TRBV9 and TRBJ2-1; D is perhaps TRBD2 (6 bases). Germline assignment: CDR1 SGDLS and CDR2 YYNGEE. CDR3 length: 19 amino acids. The V and J ends lost 3 bases and 0 bases respectively, with 22 bases between them. The CDR3 spells CASSAGWSGGESSYNEQFF. CDR3 in DNA: TGTGCCAGCAGCGCGGGATGGTCGGGCGGGGAAAGCTCCTACAATGAGCAGTTCTTC. Supplemented by reference TRBV9 and TRBJ2-1, the full variable domain reads DSGVTQTPKHLITATGQRVTLRCSPRSGDLSVYWYQQSLDQGLQFLIQYYNGEERAKGNILERFSAQQFPDLHSELNLSSLELGDSALYFCASSAGWSGGESSYNEQFFGPGTRLTVL.

The chain is built from TRBV9 and TRBJ1-1; D is unclear. V dropped 2 bases and J dropped 0 bases, with 8 bases sitting between them. The CDR3 sequence is 14 residues long. CDR1 and CDR2 from the germline V gene are SGDLS and YYNGEE. CDR3 in DNA: TGTGCCAGCAGCGTTGGTCTCATGAACACTGAAGCTTTCTTT. Translation: CASSVGLMNTEAFF. Drawing the rest from reference TRBV9 and TRBJ1-1, the complete variable domain is DSGVTQTPKHLITATGQRVTLRCSPRSGDLSVYWYQQSLDQGLQFLIQYYNGEERAKGNILERFSAQQFPDLHSELNLSSLELGDSALYFCASSVGLMNTEAFFGQGTRLTVV.

The rearrangement joins TRBV7-2 to TRBJ1-1; D call uncertain. Germline V gene data show CDR1 as SGHTA and CDR2 as FQGNSA. CDR3 length equals 16 residues. Trimming removed 1 base at V and 0 bases at J, with 12 bases between. The CDR3 loop is CASSLEGWVMNTEAFF. CDR3 sequence (DNA): TGTGCCAGCAGCTTAGAGGGATGGGTGATGAACACTGAAGCTTTCTTT. The complete variable domain, with remaining parts taken from reference TRBV7-2 and TRBJ1-1, reads GAGVSQSPSNKVTEKGKDVELRCDPISGHTALYWYRQSLGQGLEFLIYFQGNSAPDKSGLPSDRFSAERTGGSVSTLTIQRTQQEDSAVYLCASSLEGWVMNTEAFFGQGTRLTVV.

V and J are TRBV14 and TRBJ1-1, with D perhaps matching TRBD1 (5 bases). The CDR3 covers 15 residues. The germline CDR1 and CDR2 sequences are SGHDN and FVKESK. With 3 bases removed from V and 3 bases from J, the gap between germline ends came to 14 bases. This chain's CDR3 is CASSQDEGWDTEAFF. The DNA of the CDR3 is TGTGCCAGCAGCCAGGACGAGGGGTGGGACACTGAAGCTTTCTTT.

The rearrangement joins TRBV20-1 to TRBJ2-7, with D possibly matching TRBD2 (6 bases). The germline V gene encodes CDR1 DFQATT and CDR2 SNEGSKA (reference sequence). The CDR3 has 13 residues. Trimming shortened V by 5 bases and J by 3 bases, and 14 bases separated the two germline ends. CDR3 amino acids: CSAVDRRGYEQYF. The CDR3 DNA sequence: TGCAGTGCTGTCGATAGGAGGGGCTACGAGCAGTACTTC.

This clonotype has at least ten counts. The chain links TRBV19 to TRBJ2-1, with 10 bases that match TRBD2. V dropped 3 bases and J dropped 7; count of bases not matched to a gene: 6. This CDR3 is built from 15 residues. Germline CDR1 and CDR2: LNHDA and SQIVND (reference sequence). The CDR3 is CASSMSGRAGNEQFF. In DNA, the CDR3 is TGTGCCAGTAGTATGAGCGGGAGGGCCGGAAATGAGCAGTTCTTC.

The chain has TRBV15 and TRBJ2-7; D uncertain. In germline, CDR1 is LNHNV, CDR2 YYDKDF (reference sequence). The V end was cut by 1 base, the J end by 0 bases, with 10 bases between. This CDR3 spans 15 amino acids. The DNA of the CDR3 is TGTGCCACCAGCAGAGTTACGAGTAACTCCTACGAGCAGTACTTC. This translates into CATSRVTSNSYEQYF.

In its sample, this clonotype was seen many times. The rearrangement links TRBV6-2 or TRBV6-3 to TRBJ2-5, with D possibly being TRBD2 (5 bases). CDR3 length: 13 residues. Germline CDR1 MNHEY, CDR2 SVGEGT. Between the trimmed V and J ends, which lost 6 bases and 0 bases, there was a span of 8 bases. The CDR3: CASRPDYQETQYF. The CDR3 nucleotides read TGTGCCAGCAGACCGGACTACCAAGAGACCCAGTACTTC.

The rearrangement joins TRBV3-1 to TRBJ1-1; the D is unclear. In germline, CDR1 is LGHDT, CDR2 YNNKEL (reference sequence). The CDR3 contains 16 residues. V was cut by 3 bases and J by 7 bases, with 21 bases left in between. The CDR3: CASSQSTLRGSGEAFF. The DNA for the CDR3 is TGTGCCAGCAGCCAGTCGACGCTCCGGGGAAGTGGTGAAGCTTTCTTT.

This clonotype was seen ten or more times. The genes are TRBV5-1 and TRBJ2-3, with D maybe TRBD2 (5 bases). Per germline, CDR1 SGHRS and CDR2 YFSETQ. The CDR3 loop spans 15 amino acids. Trimming removed 2 bases from V and 0 bases from J, with 10 bases in between. The CDR3 DNA reads TGCGCCAGCAGCTTTACGGGATTTAGCACAGATACGCAGTATTTT. Its protein product is CASSFTGFSTDTQYF.

This clonotype was seen a few times. A much larger clone lies one base from this, so it may be a read error. The gene calls are TRBV27 and TRBJ2-3, with D possibly TRBD2 on 6 matching bases. The CDR3 is made up of 18 amino acids. Germline-derived CDR1 and CDR2 are MNHEY and SMNVEV (reference sequence). The CDR3 DNA is TGTGCCAGCAGTTTGGGTAAAACTGAAAAAACTAGCACAGATGCGCAGTATTTT. It is translated as CASSLGKTEKTSTDAQYF.

This clonotype was seen many times. The chain links TRBV6-1 to TRBJ1-1; D gene ambiguous. This CDR3 is 14 amino acids long. Trimming shortened V by 3 bases and J by 6 bases, and 14 bases separated the two germline ends. CDR1 and CDR2 (germline): MNHNS, SASEGT. Here the CDR3 DNA reads TGTGCCAGCAGTGACGGAGACCTTTTCGCTGAAGCTTTCTTT. This sequence encodes CASSDGDLFAEAFF.

The chain links TRBV28 to TRBJ1-5; D not resolved. Germline CDR1 MDHEN, CDR2 SYDVKM. V was cut by 3 bases and J by 6 bases, with 15 bases left in between. The CDR3 consists of 15 residues. The CDR3 spells CASSFGVGVSQPQHF. The DNA of the CDR3 is TGTGCCAGCAGTTTTGGGGTTGGGGTCAGTCAGCCCCAGCATTTT.